This paragraph covers one T cell receptor beta chain sequence. The PCR contained 60 Vbeta and 13 Jbeta primers. The method was immunoSEQ multiplex PCR; TCRdb's version includes in-frame clones alone and lacks a portion of them. The profile shows some 130,000 clones, approximately 72% of them singletons. Donors showed nominal health when sampled, although they likely had unrecorded immune exposures. No CMV serostatus entry exists for this donor. The data stem from a study of cytomegalovirus exposure and HLA in healthy donors. V gave up 7 bases and J gave up 2 bases, with 17 bases separating them. The CDR3 is 15 residues long. Germline lookup yields CDR1 MNHEY and CDR2 SVGAGI.

The sequenced sample consisted of PBMCs. V and J are TRBV6-5 and TRBJ1-2, with D possibly matching TRBD1 (5 bases). The clonotype originates from a human donor in good health. CDR3 in DNA: TGTGCCAGCAAGGTCTTGGCACAGGTCAACTATGGCTACACCTTC. It encodes CASKVLAQVNYGYTF.